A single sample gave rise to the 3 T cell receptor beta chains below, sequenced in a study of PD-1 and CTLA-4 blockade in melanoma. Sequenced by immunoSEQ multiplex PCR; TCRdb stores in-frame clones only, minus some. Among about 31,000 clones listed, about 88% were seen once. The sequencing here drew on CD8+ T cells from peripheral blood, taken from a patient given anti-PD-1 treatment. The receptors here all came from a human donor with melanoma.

CDR3 region: CASSPGQVYEQYF. As DNA, the CDR3 is TGTGCCAGCTCACCCGGACAGGTCTACGAGCAGTACTTC. The V gene is TRBV19, the J gene TRBJ2-7; TRBD1 matches at 7 bases. Looked up from germline, CDR1 is LNHDA and CDR2 is SQIVND (reference sequence). V shed 9 bases, J shed 3 bases, and the junction held 8 bases outside the gene matches. The CDR3 covers 13 residues.

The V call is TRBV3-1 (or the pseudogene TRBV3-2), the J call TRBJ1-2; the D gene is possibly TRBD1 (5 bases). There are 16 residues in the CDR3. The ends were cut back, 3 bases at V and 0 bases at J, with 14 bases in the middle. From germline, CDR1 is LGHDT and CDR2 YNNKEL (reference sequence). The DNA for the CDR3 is TGTGCCAGCAGCCAGGACCTACAGGCCGCTAACTATGGCTACACCTTC. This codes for CASSQDLQAANYGYTF.

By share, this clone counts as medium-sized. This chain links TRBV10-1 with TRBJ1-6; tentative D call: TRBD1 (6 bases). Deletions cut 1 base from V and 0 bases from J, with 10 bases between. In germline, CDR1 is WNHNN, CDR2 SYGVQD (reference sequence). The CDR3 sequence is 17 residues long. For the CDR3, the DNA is TGCGCCAGCAGTGAGTTGACAGGAACCTCCTATAATTCACCCCTCCACTTT. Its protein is CASSELTGTSYNSPLHF.